This entry concerns a single TCR beta chain. This specimen comes from a study of blood T cell repertoires in COVID-19. Study at large: The cDNA or gDNA used as material had been derived from T cells, B-cell-depleted T cells, or PBMCs.

With V trimmed by 1 base and J by 5 bases, 11 bases remained unmatched. The CDR3 length is 17 residues. Germline CDR1 is MDHEN and CDR2 is SYDVKM. As originally analysed: Researchers report that nucleated cell counts were estimated from reference gene primer amplification. Clones were sequenced by immunoSEQ multiplex PCR, and TCRdb holds only the in-frame ones, with some missing. That table is the source of V, J and clone size, and D and trimming were worked out from the DNA. The profile covers roughly 100,000 clones, with around 78% appearing a single time and 5% to 8% taken by the ten largest. The Seattle patients, enrolled during active infection, were followed longitudinally.

Input material: peripheral blood. This clonotype originated in a man older than 75 with COVID-19, enrolled during active disease. V gene TRBV28 combines with J gene TRBJ2-1, with 7 nucleotides matching TRBD2. CDR3 loop: CASSLFAGALSDNEQFF. The CDR3 DNA follows: TGTGCCAGCAGTTTATTTGCGGGAGCTCTTTCTGACAATGAGCAGTTCTTC.